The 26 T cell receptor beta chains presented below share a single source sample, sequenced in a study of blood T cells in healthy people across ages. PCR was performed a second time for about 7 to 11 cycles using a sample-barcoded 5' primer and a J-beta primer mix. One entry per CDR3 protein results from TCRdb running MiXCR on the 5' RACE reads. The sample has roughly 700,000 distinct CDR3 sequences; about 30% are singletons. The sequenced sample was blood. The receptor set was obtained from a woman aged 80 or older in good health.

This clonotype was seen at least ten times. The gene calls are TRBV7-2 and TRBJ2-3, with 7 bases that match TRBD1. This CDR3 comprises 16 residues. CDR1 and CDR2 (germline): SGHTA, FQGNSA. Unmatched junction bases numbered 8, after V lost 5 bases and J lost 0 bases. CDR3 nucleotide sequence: TGTGCCAGCAGCCGGCTAGGGACAGCTAGCACAGATACGCAGTATTTT. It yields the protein CASSRLGTASTDTQYF.

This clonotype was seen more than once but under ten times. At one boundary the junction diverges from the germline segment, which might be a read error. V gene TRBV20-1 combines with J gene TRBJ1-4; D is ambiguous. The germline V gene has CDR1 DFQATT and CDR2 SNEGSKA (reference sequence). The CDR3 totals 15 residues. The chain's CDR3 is CSARAPQSTNEKRFF. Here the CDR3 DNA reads TGCAGTGCTAGAGCCCCGCAGTCAACTAATGAAAAACGGTTTTTT.

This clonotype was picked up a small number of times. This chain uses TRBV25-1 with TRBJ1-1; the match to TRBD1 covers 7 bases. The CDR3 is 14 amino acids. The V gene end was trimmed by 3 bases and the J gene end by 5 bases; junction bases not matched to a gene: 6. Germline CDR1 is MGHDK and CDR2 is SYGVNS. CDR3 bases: TGTGCCAGCAGTGATGACAGGGATTGGACTGAAGCTTTCTTT. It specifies CASSDDRDWTEAFF.

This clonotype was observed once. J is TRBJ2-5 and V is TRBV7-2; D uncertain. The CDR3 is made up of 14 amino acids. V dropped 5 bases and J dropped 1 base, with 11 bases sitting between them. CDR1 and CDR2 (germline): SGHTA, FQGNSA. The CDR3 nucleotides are TGTGCCAGCAGCGCGACGACATTCCAAGAGACCCAGTACTTC. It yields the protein CASSATTFQETQYF. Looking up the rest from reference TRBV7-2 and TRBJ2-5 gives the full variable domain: GAGVSQSPSNKVTEKGKDVELRCDPISGHTALYWYRQSLGQGLEFLIYFQGNSAPDKSGLPSDRFSAERTGGSVSTLTIQRTQQEDSAVYLCASSATTFQETQYFGPGTRLLVL.

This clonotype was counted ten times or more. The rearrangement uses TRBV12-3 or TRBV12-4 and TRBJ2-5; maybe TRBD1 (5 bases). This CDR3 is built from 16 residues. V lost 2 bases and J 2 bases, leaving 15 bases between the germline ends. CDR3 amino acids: CASSLSGLGLQETQYF. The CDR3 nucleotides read TGTGCCAGCAGTTTATCAGGGCTAGGCCTTCAAGAGACCCAGTACTTC.

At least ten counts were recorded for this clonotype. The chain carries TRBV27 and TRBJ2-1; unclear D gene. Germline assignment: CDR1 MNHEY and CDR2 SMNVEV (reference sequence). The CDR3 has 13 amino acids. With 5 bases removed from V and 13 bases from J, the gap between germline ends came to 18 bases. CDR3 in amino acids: CASSDYPRTQQFF. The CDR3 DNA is TGTGCCAGCAGTGATTATCCCCGGACCCAACAGTTCTTC.

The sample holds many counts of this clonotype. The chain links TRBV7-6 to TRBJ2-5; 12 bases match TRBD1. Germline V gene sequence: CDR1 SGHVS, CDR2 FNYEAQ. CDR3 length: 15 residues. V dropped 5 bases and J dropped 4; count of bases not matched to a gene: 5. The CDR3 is CASSRGTGGLETQYF. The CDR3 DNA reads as TGTGCCAGCAGCCGGGGGACAGGGGGCCTAGAGACCCAGTACTTC.

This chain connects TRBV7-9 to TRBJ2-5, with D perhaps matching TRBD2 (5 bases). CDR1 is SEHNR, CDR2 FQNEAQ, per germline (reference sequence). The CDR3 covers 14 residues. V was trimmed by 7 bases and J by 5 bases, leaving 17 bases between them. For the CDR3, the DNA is TGTGCCAGCAATCGGGGTTCAAAAGAGGAGACCCAGTACTTC. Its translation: CASNRGSKEETQYF.

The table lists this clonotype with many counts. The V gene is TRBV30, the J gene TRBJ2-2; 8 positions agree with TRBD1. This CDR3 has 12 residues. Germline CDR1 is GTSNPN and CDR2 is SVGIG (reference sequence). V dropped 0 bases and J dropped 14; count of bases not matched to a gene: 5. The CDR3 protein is CAWSVGQGALFF. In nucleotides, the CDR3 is TGTGCCTGGAGTGTAGGCCAGGGGGCCCTGTTTTTT.

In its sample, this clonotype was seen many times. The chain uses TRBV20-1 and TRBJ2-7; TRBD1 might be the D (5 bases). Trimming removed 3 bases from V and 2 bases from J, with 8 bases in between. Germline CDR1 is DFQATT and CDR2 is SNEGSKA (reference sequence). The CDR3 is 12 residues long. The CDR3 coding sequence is TGCAGTGCTAGTGGGGCCCCCTACGAGCAGTACTTC. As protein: CSASGAPYEQYF.

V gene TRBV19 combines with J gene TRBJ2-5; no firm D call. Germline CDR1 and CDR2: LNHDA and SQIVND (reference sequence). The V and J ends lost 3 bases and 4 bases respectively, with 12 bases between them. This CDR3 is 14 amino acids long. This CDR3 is CASSIGVVGETQYF. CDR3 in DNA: TGTGCCAGTAGTATTGGAGTCGTAGGAGAGACCCAGTACTTC.

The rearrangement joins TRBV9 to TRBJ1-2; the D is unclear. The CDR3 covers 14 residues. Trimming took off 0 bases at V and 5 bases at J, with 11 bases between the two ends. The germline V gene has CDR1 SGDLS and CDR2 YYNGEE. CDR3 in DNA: TGTGCCAGCAGCGTAGAGGGCGAACCATATGGCTACACCTTC. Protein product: CASSVEGEPYGYTF.

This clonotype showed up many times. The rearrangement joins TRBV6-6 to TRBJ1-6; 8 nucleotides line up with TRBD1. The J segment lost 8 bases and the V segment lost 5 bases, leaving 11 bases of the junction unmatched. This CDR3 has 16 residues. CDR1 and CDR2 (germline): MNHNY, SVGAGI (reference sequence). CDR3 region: CASSNARQGRDSPLHF. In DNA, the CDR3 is TGTGCCAGCAGTAACGCAAGACAGGGGCGGGATTCACCCCTCCACTTT.

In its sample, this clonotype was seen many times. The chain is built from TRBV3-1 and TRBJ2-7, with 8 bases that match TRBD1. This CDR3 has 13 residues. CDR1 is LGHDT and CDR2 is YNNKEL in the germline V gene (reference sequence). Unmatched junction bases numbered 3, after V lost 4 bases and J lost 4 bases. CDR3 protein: CASSPTGEYEQYF. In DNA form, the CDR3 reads TGTGCCAGCAGCCCGACAGGGGAATACGAGCAGTACTTC.

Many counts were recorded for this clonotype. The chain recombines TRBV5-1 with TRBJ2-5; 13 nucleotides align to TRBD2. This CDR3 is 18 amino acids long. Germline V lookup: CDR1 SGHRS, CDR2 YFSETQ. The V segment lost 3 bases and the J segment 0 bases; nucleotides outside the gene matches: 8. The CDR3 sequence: CASSSGLAGVAYQETQYF. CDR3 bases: TGCGCCAGCAGCTCCGGACTAGCGGGGGTGGCGTACCAAGAGACCCAGTACTTC.

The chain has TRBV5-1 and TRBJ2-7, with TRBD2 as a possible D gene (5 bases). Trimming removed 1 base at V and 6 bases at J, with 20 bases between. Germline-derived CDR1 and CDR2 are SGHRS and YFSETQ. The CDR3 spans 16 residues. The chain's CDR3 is CASSLRPLDGGTEQYF. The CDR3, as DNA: TGCGCCAGCAGCTTGCGTCCTTTAGACGGAGGAACCGAGCAGTACTTC. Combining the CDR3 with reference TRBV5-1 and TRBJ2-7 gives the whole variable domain KAGVTQTPRYLIKTRGQQVTLSCSPISGHRSVSWYQQTPGQGLQFLFEYFSETQRNKGNFPGRFSGRQFSNSRSEMNVSTLELGDSALYLCASSLRPLDGGTEQYFGPGTRLTVT.

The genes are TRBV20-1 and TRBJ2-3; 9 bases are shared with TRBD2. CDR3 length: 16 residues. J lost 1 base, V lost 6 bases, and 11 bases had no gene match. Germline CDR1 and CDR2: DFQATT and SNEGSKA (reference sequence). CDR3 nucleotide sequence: TGCAGTGCCCCCCCCGGTTGGACTAGCGGCACAGATACGCAGTATTTT. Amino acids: CSAPPGWTSGTDTQYF.

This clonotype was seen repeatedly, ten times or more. CDR3 protein: CSATGHINYGYTF. CDR3 coding DNA: TGCAGTGCCACGGGACACATTAACTATGGCTACACCTTC. The chain combines TRBV20-1 with TRBJ1-2, with D perhaps matching TRBD1 (6 bases). CDR1 and CDR2 (germline): DFQATT, SNEGSKA (reference sequence). The CDR3 runs 13 residues. V lost 6 bases, J lost 1 base, and 12 bases lay in between.

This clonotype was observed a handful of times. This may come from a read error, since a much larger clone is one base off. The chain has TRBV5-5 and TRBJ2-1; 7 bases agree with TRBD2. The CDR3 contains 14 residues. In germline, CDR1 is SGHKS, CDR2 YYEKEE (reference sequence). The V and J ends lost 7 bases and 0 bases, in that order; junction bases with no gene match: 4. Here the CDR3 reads CASCWGGSYNEQFF. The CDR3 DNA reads TGTGCCAGCTGCTGGGGGGGCTCCTACAATGAGCAGTTCTTC.

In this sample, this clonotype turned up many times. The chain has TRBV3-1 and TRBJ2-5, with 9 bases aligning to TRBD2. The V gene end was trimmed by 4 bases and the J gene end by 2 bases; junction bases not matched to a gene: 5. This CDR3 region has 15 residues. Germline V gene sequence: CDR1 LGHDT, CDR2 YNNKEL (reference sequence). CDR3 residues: CASSLSGGLQETQYF. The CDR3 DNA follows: TGTGCCAGCAGCCTTAGCGGGGGCCTACAAGAGACCCAGTACTTC.

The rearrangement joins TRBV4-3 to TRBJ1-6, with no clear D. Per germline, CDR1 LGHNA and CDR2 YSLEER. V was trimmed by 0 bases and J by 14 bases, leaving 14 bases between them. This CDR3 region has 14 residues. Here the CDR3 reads CASSQDRTVGTLHF. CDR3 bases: TGCGCCAGCAGCCAAGATCGCACAGTCGGGACCCTCCACTTT.

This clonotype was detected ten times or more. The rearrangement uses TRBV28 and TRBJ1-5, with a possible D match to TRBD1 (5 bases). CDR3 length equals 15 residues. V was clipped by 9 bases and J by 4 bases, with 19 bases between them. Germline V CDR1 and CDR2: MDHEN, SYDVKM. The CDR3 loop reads CASYPPGGENQPQHF. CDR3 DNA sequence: TGTGCCAGTTACCCCCCTGGGGGGGAGAATCAGCCCCAGCATTTT.

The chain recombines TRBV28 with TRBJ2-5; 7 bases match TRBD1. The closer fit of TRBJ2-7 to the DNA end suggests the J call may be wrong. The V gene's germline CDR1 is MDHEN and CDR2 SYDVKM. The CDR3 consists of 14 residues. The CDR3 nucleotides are TGTGCCAGCATCTACTCGGGACAGTCCCACGAGCAGTACTTC. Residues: CASIYSGQSHEQYF.

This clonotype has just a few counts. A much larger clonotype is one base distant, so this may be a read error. Written as DNA, the CDR3 is TGTGCCAGCAGTTTATCGTGGGGACAGGGCCTCTACGAGCAGTACTTC. Its protein is CASSLSWGQGLYEQYF. The V call is TRBV28, the J call TRBJ2-7, with 9 bases fitting TRBD1. This CDR3 contains 16 residues. Germline V gene sequence: CDR1 MDHEN, CDR2 SYDVKM. The V gene end was trimmed by 1 base and the J gene end by 3 bases; junction bases not matched to a gene: 7.

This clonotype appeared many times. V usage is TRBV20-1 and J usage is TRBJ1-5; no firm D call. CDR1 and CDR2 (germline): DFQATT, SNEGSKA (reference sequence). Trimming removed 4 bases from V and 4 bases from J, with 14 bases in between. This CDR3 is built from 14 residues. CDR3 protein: CSAISGTVNQPQHF. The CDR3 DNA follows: TGCAGTGCTATCTCCGGAACAGTTAATCAGCCCCAGCATTTT.

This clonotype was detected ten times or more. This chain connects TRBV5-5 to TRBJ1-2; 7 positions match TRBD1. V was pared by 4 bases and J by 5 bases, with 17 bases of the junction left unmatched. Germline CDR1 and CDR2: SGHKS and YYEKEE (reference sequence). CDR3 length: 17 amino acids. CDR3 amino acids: CASSATGRNVLGYGYTF. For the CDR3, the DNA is TGTGCCAGCAGCGCGACAGGGAGAAACGTGCTCGGGTATGGCTACACCTTC.